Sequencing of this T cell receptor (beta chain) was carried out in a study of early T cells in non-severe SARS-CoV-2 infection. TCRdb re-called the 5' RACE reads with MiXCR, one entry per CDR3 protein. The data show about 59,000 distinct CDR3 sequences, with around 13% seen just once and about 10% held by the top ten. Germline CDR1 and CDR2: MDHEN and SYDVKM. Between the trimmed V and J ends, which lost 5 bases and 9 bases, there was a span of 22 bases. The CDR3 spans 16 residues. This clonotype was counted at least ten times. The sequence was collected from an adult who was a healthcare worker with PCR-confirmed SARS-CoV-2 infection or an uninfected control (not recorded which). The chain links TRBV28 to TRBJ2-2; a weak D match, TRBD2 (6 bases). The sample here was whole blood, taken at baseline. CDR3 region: CASSPGRTTTHRELFF. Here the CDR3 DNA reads TGTGCCAGCAGTCCCGGGCGGACTACGACTCACCGGGAGCTGTTTTTT.